Listed below are T cell receptor beta chains from one sample, sequenced in a study of T cells expressing NK-cell markers. TCRdb reanalyzed the 5' RACE reads, giving one entry per CDR3 protein sequence and no DNA. This table lists 200,000 to 300,000 distinct CDR3 sequences. The sample was blood T cells: a sorted CD56 or NKG2C T cell subset, CD4+ or CD8+ T cells, or bulk PBMC T cells (not recorded which). These receptors all stem from a woman between 18 and 69 years old in good health. Each CDR3 is given with its conserved first and last residue. The order of the fields is V gene, J gene, CDR3 protein.

TRBV5-6,TRBJ1-5,CASSLGGLHQPQHF
TRBV2,TRBJ1-5,CASGDRGSNQPQHF
TRBV7-3,TRBJ2-5,CASSLKGTSPETQYF
TRBV5-1,TRBJ2-3,CASSPGLAAGGTDTQYF
TRBV29-1,TRBJ1-4,CSVEGGQGSEKLFF
TRBV15,TRBJ2-3,CATSRDGTSGVSDTQYF
TRBV5-4,TRBJ2-5,CASSFSGKQETQYF
TRBV19,TRBJ1-1,CASSRDGSMNTEAFF
TRBV25-1,TRBJ2-2,CASSESPSRYTGELFF
TRBV7-3,TRBJ1-1,CASSSSPGNTEAFF
TRBV10-1,TRBJ2-3,CASSEVGDPSADTQYF
TRBV24-1,TRBJ2-3,CATSDRGSSGTDTQYF
TRBV28,TRBJ2-7,CASSNRVEQYF
TRBV7-9,TRBJ2-6,CASSLSGGSGANVLTF
TRBV11-2,TRBJ2-7,CASIGGYEQYF
TRBV5-6,TRBJ2-3,CASSFLSGAGSTDTQYF
TRBV24-1,TRBJ2-1,CATSDEGGPYNEQFF
TRBV20-1,TRBJ2-1,CSARGPGLADTYNEQFF
TRBV6-5,TRBJ2-3,CASSLLVQADTQYF
TRBV12-3/TRBV12-4,TRBJ1-5,CASSLALQGSQPQHF
TRBV5-4,TRBJ1-1,CASRTGGMNTEAFF
TRBV20-1,TRBJ2-1,CSARGRSRQSSYNEQFF